Each of the 25 T cell receptor beta chains below was sequenced from the same sample in a study of blood T cell repertoires in COVID-19. Method: immunoSEQ multiplex PCR; TCRdb's copy keeps in-frame clones and lacks some. Among 250,000 to 350,000 clones listed, roughly 91% were seen once. Sequencing was carried out using PBMCs or T cells enriched from blood (not recorded which). These receptors all stem from a woman aged 45-59 years who had been exposed to COVID-19.

This rearrangement joins TRBV28 to TRBJ2-7, with 8 bases lining up with TRBD1. Losses at the gene ends were 5 bases for V and 7 bases for J; bases not matched to a gene: 4. Germline V gene sequence: CDR1 MDHEN, CDR2 SYDVKM. The CDR3 is 12 amino acids. CDR3: CASSTDRVEQYF. CDR3 coding DNA: TGTGCCAGCAGTACGGACAGGGTAGAGCAGTACTTC. Filled out from reference TRBV28 and TRBJ2-7, the complete variable domain reads DVKVTQSSRYLVKRTGEKVFLECVQDMDHENMFWYRQDPGLGLRLIYFSYDVKMKEKGDIPEGYSVSREKKERFSLILESASTNQTSMYLCASSTDRVEQYFGPGTRLTVT.

The chain is built from TRBV2 and TRBJ2-7; 9 positions match TRBD1. CDR1 is SNHLY and CDR2 is FYNNEI in the germline V gene. With 9 bases clipped from V and 3 bases from J, the junction kept 3 bases outside the gene matches. The CDR3 sequence is 12 residues long. CDR3 amino acids: CARGTGNYEQYF. The CDR3, as DNA: TGTGCCAGGGGGACAGGGAACTACGAGCAGTACTTC. Drawing the rest from reference TRBV2 and TRBJ2-7, the complete variable domain is EPEVTQTPSHQVTQMGQEVILRCVPISNHLYFYWYRQILGQKVEFLVSFYNNEISEKSEIFDDQFSVERPDGSNFTLKIRSTKLEDSAMYFCARGTGNYEQYFGPGTRLTVT.

The genes are TRBV3-1 (or the pseudogene TRBV3-2) and TRBJ1-4; possibly TRBD1 for D (6 bases). From germline, CDR1 is LGHDT and CDR2 YNNKEL (reference sequence). The CDR3 sequence is 15 residues long. V was cut by 4 bases and J by 5 bases, with 14 bases left in between. In nucleotides, the CDR3 is TGTGCCAGCAGCCGCCGACAGGTTTTAAATGAAAAACTGTTTTTT. Amino acids: CASSRRQVLNEKLFF.

The chain recombines TRBV2 with TRBJ2-5, with D perhaps TRBD2 (6 bases). V was trimmed by 4 bases and J by 5 bases, leaving 8 bases between them. Per germline, CDR1 SNHLY and CDR2 FYNNEI. The CDR3 is 12 amino acids. CDR3 in DNA: TGTGCCAGCAGTGCAGGAGGGGAGACCCAGTACTTC. It specifies CASSAGGETQYF.

The chain uses TRBV5-5 and TRBJ2-3, with D maybe TRBD1 (8 bases). Deletions cut 4 bases from V and 2 bases from J, with 20 bases between. CDR3 length equals 17 residues. Per the germline V gene, CDR1 is SGHKS and CDR2 is YYEKEE (reference sequence). CDR3 DNA: TGTGCCAGCAGCACAGGACTAGGACAGGGATTCACAGATACGCAGTATTTT. Translating gives CASSTGLGQGFTDTQYF.

The chain couples TRBV3-1 (or the pseudogene TRBV3-2) to TRBJ1-6; TRBD1 is a possible D gene (6 bases). The V end was cut by 4 bases, the J end by 7 bases, with 8 bases between. Germline lookup yields CDR1 LGHDT and CDR2 YNNKEL (reference sequence). The CDR3 loop spans 13 amino acids. The CDR3 reads CASSPGANSPLHF. Written as DNA, the CDR3 is TGTGCCAGCAGCCCAGGGGCCAATTCACCCCTCCACTTT.

This clone was found a few times. The gene calls are TRBV28 and TRBJ1-2; D is undetermined. The germline gives CDR1 MDHEN, CDR2 SYDVKM. The CDR3 has 15 amino acids. Trimming stripped 3 bases from V and 4 bases from J, with 15 bases between. As DNA, the CDR3 is TGTGCCAGCAGTTTCGTTGGTACCAGTACCTATGGCTACACCTTC. Its translation: CASSFVGTSTYGYTF.

The V and J genes are TRBV28 and TRBJ2-5, with D possibly being TRBD1 (5 bases). This CDR3 contains 14 residues. In germline, CDR1 is MDHEN, CDR2 SYDVKM. The V end lost 2 bases, the J end lost 1 base, and 8 bases lay between the germline ends. In nucleotides, the CDR3 is TGTGCCAGCAGTTTAGCAGGGTTCCAAGAGACCCAGTACTTC. Residues: CASSLAGFQETQYF.

This clone was counted once. The V call is TRBV5-1, the J call TRBJ1-1, with 8 bases aligning to TRBD1. This CDR3 comprises 14 residues. Germline loops: CDR1 SGHRS, CDR2 YFSETQ. After removal of 0 bases from V and 5 bases from J, the junction contained 3 bases not matched to a gene. For the CDR3, the DNA is TGCGCCAGCAGCTTGGGGACAGGGCGAACTGAAGCTTTCTTT. Its translation is CASSLGTGRTEAFF.

The chain combines TRBV6-5 with TRBJ1-1; 8 bases agree with TRBD1. CDR1 MNHEY and CDR2 SVGAGI come from the germline V gene. V lost 6 bases to trimming and J lost 6 bases; unmatched junction nucleotides: 6. This CDR3 is 13 amino acids long. The CDR3 DNA reads TGTGCCAGCAGACAAGACAGGGGCGCTGAAGCTTTCTTT. As protein: CASRQDRGAEAFF.

The chain recombines TRBV5-8 with TRBJ2-6; a weak D match, TRBD2 (6 bases). The CDR3 has 16 residues. From germline, CDR1 is SGHTS and CDR2 YDEGEE. The germline V and J ends were trimmed by 1 base and 0 bases, with 8 bases remaining between them. The chain's CDR3 is CASSLLGGSGANVLTF. CDR3 DNA sequence: TGTGCCAGCAGCTTGTTGGGAGGCTCTGGGGCCAACGTCCTGACTTTC.

This chain uses TRBV5-1 with TRBJ2-1; possible D gene TRBD1, 5 bases. The germline V gene has CDR1 SGHRS and CDR2 YFSETQ. The length of the CDR3 is 12 residues. Trimming pared 4 bases from V and 10 bases from J, leaving 12 bases between. This CDR3 reads CASSPTEAEQFF. CDR3 bases: TGCGCCAGCAGCCCGACAGAAGCAGAGCAGTTCTTC.

Only a few counts were recorded for this clone. The CDR3 spells CASSLGGTVTYEQYF. The CDR3 DNA reads TGTGCCAGCAGCTTAGGTGGGACAGTTACCTACGAGCAGTACTTC. J is TRBJ2-7 and V is TRBV7-2, with TRBD1 identical over 7 bases. This CDR3 contains 15 residues. V was pared by 1 base and J by 2 bases, with 5 bases of the junction left unmatched. CDR1 SGHTA and CDR2 FQGNSA come from the germline V gene. The variable domain in full, with the rest retrieved from reference TRBV7-2 and TRBJ2-7, is GAGVSQSPSNKVTEKGKDVELRCDPISGHTALYWYRQSLGQGLEFLIYFQGNSAPDKSGLPSDRFSAERTGGSVSTLTIQRTQQEDSAVYLCASSLGGTVTYEQYFGPGTRLTVT.

This chain uses TRBV7-2 with TRBJ1-5; D gene unclear. This CDR3 has 14 residues. Germline values: CDR1 SGHTA, CDR2 FQGNSA. Trimming stripped 4 bases from V and 1 base from J, with 8 bases between. CDR3 sequence (DNA): TGTGCCAGCAGCTCAGTTAACAGCAATCAGCCCCAGCATTTT. It yields the protein CASSSVNSNQPQHF.

V gene TRBV5-1 combines with J gene TRBJ2-7; 8 bases align to TRBD1. The CDR3 length is 14 residues. Germline V gene lookup returns CDR1 SGHRS and CDR2 YFSETQ. Losses at the gene ends were 4 bases for V and 3 bases for J; bases not matched to a gene: 6. CDR3 protein: CASSLSDRGYEQYF. The CDR3 coding sequence is TGCGCCAGCAGCCTGTCAGACAGGGGCTACGAGCAGTACTTC.

The rearrangement links TRBV5-4 to TRBJ2-3, with unresolved D. V lost 4 bases to trimming and J lost 6 bases, with 9 bases between them. This CDR3 has 12 amino acids. Per the germline V gene, CDR1 is SGHNT and CDR2 is YYREEE (reference sequence). In nucleotides, the CDR3 is TGTGCCAGCAGCGTCCCTCGGGATACGCAGTATTTT. It encodes CASSVPRDTQYF.

This chain links TRBV9 with TRBJ1-4, with 9 bases that match TRBD1. This CDR3 is 16 amino acids long. CDR1 is SGDLS and CDR2 is YYNGEE in the germline V gene. J was trimmed by 8 bases and V by 3 bases; bases with no gene match: 11. The CDR3 DNA is TGTGCCAGCAGCGAGCGCCGGGACAGGGCGGGCGAAAAACTGTTTTTT. It yields the protein CASSERRDRAGEKLFF.

V and J are TRBV13 and TRBJ2-1; 8 positions agree with TRBD2. The CDR3 is 12 amino acids. J lost 11 bases, V lost 9 bases, and 9 bases had no gene match. Germline CDR1 is PRHDT and CDR2 is FYEKMQ (reference sequence). CDR3 protein: CASGRGGGKQFF. The CDR3 region has the DNA TGTGCCAGTGGTAGAGGCGGGGGGAAGCAGTTCTTC.

This chain connects TRBV18 to TRBJ2-7; D may be TRBD1 (6 bases). Deletions cut 5 bases from V and 5 bases from J, with 13 bases between. The germline CDR1 and CDR2 sequences are KGHSH and LQKENI. This CDR3 spans 13 amino acids. CDR3 loop: CASSAATGHEQYF. The CDR3 DNA is TGTGCCAGCTCAGCCGCAACAGGGCACGAGCAGTACTTC.

The rearrangement uses TRBV5-1 and TRBJ2-3, with D possibly TRBD1 on 5 matching bases. The V gene lost 0 bases and the J gene lost 5 bases, with 10 bases spanning the gap. This CDR3 has 14 residues. Germline V lookup: CDR1 SGHRS, CDR2 YFSETQ. Written as DNA, the CDR3 is TGCGCCAGCAGCTTGGCAGGGCATGGAGATACGCAGTATTTT. Translation: CASSLAGHGDTQYF.

The CDR3 spells CASRQGLESPLHF. For the CDR3, the DNA is TGTGCCAGCAGACAGGGGTTGGAATCACCCCTCCACTTT. The rearrangement uses TRBV6-4 and TRBJ1-6; TRBD1 matches at 7 bases. This CDR3 region has 13 residues. CDR1 MRHNA and CDR2 SNTAGT come from the germline V gene. The V gene end was trimmed by 6 bases and the J gene end by 10 bases; junction bases not matched to a gene: 6.

The rearrangement links TRBV3-1 (or the pseudogene TRBV3-2) to TRBJ1-2, with D unclear. The ends were cut back, 0 bases at V and 5 bases at J, with 7 bases in the middle. This CDR3 is 13 amino acids long. Germline CDR1 is LGHDT and CDR2 is YNNKEL (reference sequence). The CDR3 loop reads CASSQDRWYGYTF. The CDR3 DNA reads TGTGCCAGCAGCCAAGACAGGTGGTATGGCTACACCTTC.

This clone came up a few times. The chain recombines TRBV12-3 or TRBV12-4 with TRBJ1-5, with D unresolved. V was trimmed by 5 bases and J by 6 bases, leaving 11 bases between them. The CDR3 totals 13 residues. CDR3 sequence (DNA): TGTGCCAGCAGTCCCATACGGAGTCAGCCCCAGCATTTT. Translating gives CASSPIRSQPQHF.

The chain combines TRBV5-1 with TRBJ1-4, with a possible D match to TRBD1 (6 bases). This CDR3 comprises 15 residues. V was shortened by 5 bases and J by 0 bases, with 11 bases between the two germline ends. Looked up from germline, CDR1 is SGHRS and CDR2 is YFSETQ. The CDR3 DNA reads as TGCGCCAGCAGAAGGGACATTGCAACTAATGAAAAACTGTTTTTT. Its translation: CASRRDIATNEKLFF.

The J gene is TRBJ2-1, the V gene TRBV27; no clear D gene. The CDR3 is 15 residues long. Trimming removed 3 bases from V and 2 bases from J, with 11 bases in between. Germline V gene sequence: CDR1 MNHEY, CDR2 SMNVEV (reference sequence). In DNA, the CDR3 is TGTGCCAGCAGTTTTGGGCAGGCTGCCTACAATGAGCAGTTCTTC. Encoded protein: CASSFGQAAYNEQFF.